Below, 20 T cell receptor beta chains from the same sample are listed, as sequenced in a study of cytomegalovirus exposure and HLA in healthy donors. TCRdb keeps only in-frame clones here, not all; method: immunoSEQ multiplex PCR. The profile shows about 130,000 clones, 90% to 95% of them singletons. Sequencing was performed on PBMCs. Receptors were obtained from a woman under 30 in good health and CMV-seronegative.

This clone was detected only once. The chain links TRBV11-2 to TRBJ2-2, with D possibly TRBD2 on 7 matching bases. V was clipped by 5 bases and J by 3 bases, with 16 bases between them. CDR1 SGHAT and CDR2 FQNNGV come from the germline V gene. The CDR3 length is 16 residues. The CDR3 spells CASSPGGGGYTGELFF. In DNA, the CDR3 is TGTGCCAGCAGCCCCGGGGGAGGGGGATACACCGGGGAGCTGTTTTTT.

This chain links TRBV18 with TRBJ2-3; D remains unclear. The CDR3 totals 15 residues. V dropped 4 bases and J dropped 1 base, with 12 bases sitting between them. The germline CDR1 and CDR2 sequences are KGHSH and LQKENI. The CDR3 DNA sequence: TGTGCCAGCTCACTGAGCGTCGATGGCACAGATACGCAGTATTTT. It encodes CASSLSVDGTDTQYF.

The chain couples TRBV28 to TRBJ1-2; D not certain. Germline V lookup: CDR1 MDHEN, CDR2 SYDVKM. There are 12 residues in the CDR3. V lost 4 bases and J 3 bases, leaving 6 bases between the germline ends. The CDR3 loop is CASSSTYYGYTF. CDR3 bases: TGTGCCAGCAGTTCGACATACTATGGCTACACCTTC.

This clone was detected once. The rearrangement uses TRBV6-5 and TRBJ1-3, with D maybe TRBD1 (5 bases). Germline V gene lookup returns CDR1 MNHEY and CDR2 SVGAGI. This CDR3 spans 15 amino acids. Trimming pared 5 bases from V and 0 bases from J, leaving 11 bases between. The CDR3 DNA follows: TGTGCCAGCAGTCAACAGGCTTTCTCTGGAAACACCATATATTTT. Protein sequence: CASSQQAFSGNTIYF.

Only a few counts were recorded for this clone. The chain employs TRBV2 and TRBJ1-2; a possible D gene is TRBD1 (5 bases). CDR3 length equals 13 residues. Trimming left V 1 base short and J 8 bases short, with 11 bases between. The germline V gene has CDR1 SNHLY and CDR2 FYNNEI. Here the CDR3 reads CASSEDQGGGYTF. The DNA for the CDR3 is TGTGCCAGCAGTGAAGACCAGGGAGGCGGCTACACCTTC. Variable domain in full (rest from reference TRBV2 and TRBJ1-2): EPEVTQTPSHQVTQMGQEVILRCVPISNHLYFYWYRQILGQKVEFLVSFYNNEISEKSEIFDDQFSVERPDGSNFTLKIRSTKLEDSAMYFCASSEDQGGGYTFGSGTRLTVV.

The CDR3 loop is CASSLQGPGQYF. In DNA, the CDR3 is TGTGCCAGCAGCTTGCAGGGGCCGGGGCAGTACTTC. J is TRBJ2-7 and V is TRBV7-2, with TRBD1 as a possible D gene (6 bases). V lost 3 bases to trimming and J lost 9 bases, with 12 bases between them. Germline V gene data show CDR1 as SGHTA and CDR2 as FQGNSA. The CDR3 is 12 amino acids.

The chain carries TRBV7-2 and TRBJ1-3; D perhaps matches TRBD1 (6 bases). Trimming shortened V by 5 bases and J by 3 bases, and 11 bases separated the two germline ends. The CDR3 is made up of 14 amino acids. Germline V gene data show CDR1 as SGHTA and CDR2 as FQGNSA. CDR3 sequence reads: CASSQGIFGNTIYF. The CDR3 region has the DNA TGTGCCAGCAGCCAGGGGATATTTGGAAACACCATATATTTT.

The gene calls are TRBV12-5 and TRBJ2-1; D is possibly TRBD1 (5 bases). This CDR3 spans 21 amino acids. Germline values: CDR1 LGHNT, CDR2 FRNRAP. V was pared by 6 bases and J by 0 bases, with 30 bases between. Here the CDR3 reads CASGIERVLKRGLGSYNEQFF. The CDR3 nucleotides read TGTGCTAGTGGGATCGAACGCGTCTTAAAAAGGGGCCTCGGCTCCTACAATGAGCAGTTCTTC. The variable domain in full, completed from reference TRBV12-5 and TRBJ2-1, reads DARVTQTPRHKVTEMGQEVTMRCQPILGHNTVFWYRQTMMQGLELLAYFRNRAPLDDSGMPKDRFSAEMPDATLATLKIQPSEPRDSAVYFCASGIERVLKRGLGSYNEQFFGPGTRLTVL.

The chain recombines TRBV11-1 with TRBJ2-7, with D possibly being TRBD2 (6 bases). V lost 2 bases, J lost 5 bases, and 16 bases lay in between. Per germline, CDR1 SGHAT and CDR2 FQDESV (reference sequence). This CDR3 has 15 residues. The CDR3: CASSLSPGTGDEQYF. The CDR3 DNA is TGTGCCAGCAGCTTATCCCCCGGGACGGGGGACGAGCAGTACTTC. Using reference TRBV11-1 and TRBJ2-7 for the parts outside the CDR3, the full variable domain is EAEVAQSPRYKITEKSQAVAFWCDPISGHATLYWYRQILGQGPELLVQFQDESVVDDSQLPKDRFSAERLKGVDSTLKIQPAELGDSAMYLCASSLSPGTGDEQYFGPGTRLTVT.

The genes are TRBV23-1 and TRBJ2-7; D perhaps matches TRBD1 (6 bases). TRBV23-1 is identified as an open reading frame with a role that is uncertain. Trimming left V 0 bases short and J 6 bases short, with 21 bases between. The CDR3 loop spans 17 amino acids. CDR3 region: CASSQSWIVGRGGEQYF. The CDR3 DNA is TGCGCCAGCAGTCAATCTTGGATAGTGGGCAGGGGTGGCGAGCAGTACTTC.

The V call is TRBV4-1, the J call TRBJ1-5; no definite D call. The length of the CDR3 is 13 residues. Germline CDR1 MGHRA, CDR2 YSYEKL. V was pared by 3 bases and J by 3 bases, with 6 bases between. The CDR3 is CASSHEYNQPQHF. The CDR3 bases are TGCGCCAGCAGCCATGAGTACAATCAGCCCCAGCATTTT.

The DNA for the CDR3 is TGCGCCAGCAGCTTGGACATCGAAAAGGTACGGGATCCAACTAATGAAAAACTGTTTTTT. This sequence encodes CASSLDIEKVRDPTNEKLFF. The V call is TRBV5-1, the J call TRBJ1-4, with unresolved D. The CDR3 loop spans 20 amino acids. Germline loops: CDR1 SGHRS, CDR2 YFSETQ. Trimming pared 0 bases from V and 0 bases from J, leaving 21 bases between.

V and J are TRBV6-5 and TRBJ2-2; TRBD2 matches 7 bases. Germline V lookup: CDR1 MNHEY, CDR2 SVGAGI. The CDR3 has 14 amino acids. V lost 3 bases, J lost 4 bases, and 2 bases stayed unmatched. DNA for the CDR3: TGTGCCAGCAGTTATCGCGGGAGCACCGGGGAGCTGTTTTTT. This codes for CASSYRGSTGELFF.

The chain has TRBV19 and TRBJ2-3; D might be TRBD2 (6 bases). Looked up from germline, CDR1 is LNHDA and CDR2 is SQIVND (reference sequence). V was shortened by 5 bases and J by 0 bases, with 9 bases between the two germline ends. CDR3 length equals 14 residues. In DNA form, the CDR3 reads TGTGCCAGTAGTCGCCTAGCGAGCACAGATACGCAGTATTTT. Its translation is CASSRLASTDTQYF.

The chain is built from TRBV28 and TRBJ1-5; D unresolved. Germline V gene data show CDR1 as MDHEN and CDR2 as SYDVKM. This CDR3 has 11 amino acids. Trimming cost V 6 bases and J 4 bases, with 4 bases left between them. The CDR3 spells CASSQNQPQHF. Written as DNA, the CDR3 is TGTGCCAGCAGCCAAAATCAGCCCCAGCATTTT.

The V call is TRBV28, the J call TRBJ1-3, with D possibly TRBD1 on 6 matching bases. V was shortened by 3 bases and J by 2 bases, with 8 bases between the two germline ends. The CDR3 is made up of 14 amino acids. In germline, CDR1 is MDHEN, CDR2 SYDVKM. The DNA for the CDR3 is TGTGCCAGCAGTTTCAGGGGCGCTGGAAACACCATATATTTT. This codes for CASSFRGAGNTIYF.

The V and J genes are TRBV7-2 and TRBJ2-7; D ambiguous. The CDR3 loop spans 11 amino acids. Germline V gene sequence: CDR1 SGHTA, CDR2 FQGNSA. V was cut by 8 bases and J by 3 bases, with 8 bases left in between. DNA of the CDR3: TGTGCCAGCTCGAGATACTACGAGCAGTACTTC. Its translation: CASSRYYEQYF.

The chain is built from TRBV28 and TRBJ1-5; D is perhaps TRBD1 (6 bases). This CDR3 region has 16 residues. Trimming left V 2 bases short and J 4 bases short, with 15 bases between. Germline V CDR1 and CDR2: MDHEN, SYDVKM. In nucleotides, the CDR3 is TGTGCCAGCAGTTTAAGGGCACAGGGCCGTAATCAGCCCCAGCATTTT. Amino acids: CASSLRAQGRNQPQHF. Filled out from reference TRBV28 and TRBJ1-5, the complete variable domain reads DVKVTQSSRYLVKRTGEKVFLECVQDMDHENMFWYRQDPGLGLRLIYFSYDVKMKEKGDIPEGYSVSREKKERFSLILESASTNQTSMYLCASSLRAQGRNQPQHFGDGTRLSIL.

In its sample, this clone was seen once. The rearrangement uses TRBV5-1 and TRBJ2-2, with D possibly being TRBD2 (5 bases). The CDR3 is 16 amino acids. Trimming pared 5 bases from V and 4 bases from J, leaving 18 bases between. Per the germline V gene, CDR1 is SGHRS and CDR2 is YFSETQ. CDR3 residues: CASRGSEPPLTGELFF. For the CDR3, the DNA is TGCGCCAGCAGAGGTAGCGAACCGCCGCTCACCGGGGAGCTGTTTTTT.

The chain uses TRBV14 and TRBJ2-1; TRBD2 matches at 8 bases. V lost 1 base and J lost 7; bases outside the gene matches: 9. CDR3 length: 16 amino acids. Germline V gene sequence: CDR1 SGHDN, CDR2 FVKESK. Here the CDR3 DNA reads TGTGCCAGCAGCCAAGGCGGGGGGCCACCGAGGAATGAGCAGTTCTTC. This encodes CASSQGGGPPRNEQFF.